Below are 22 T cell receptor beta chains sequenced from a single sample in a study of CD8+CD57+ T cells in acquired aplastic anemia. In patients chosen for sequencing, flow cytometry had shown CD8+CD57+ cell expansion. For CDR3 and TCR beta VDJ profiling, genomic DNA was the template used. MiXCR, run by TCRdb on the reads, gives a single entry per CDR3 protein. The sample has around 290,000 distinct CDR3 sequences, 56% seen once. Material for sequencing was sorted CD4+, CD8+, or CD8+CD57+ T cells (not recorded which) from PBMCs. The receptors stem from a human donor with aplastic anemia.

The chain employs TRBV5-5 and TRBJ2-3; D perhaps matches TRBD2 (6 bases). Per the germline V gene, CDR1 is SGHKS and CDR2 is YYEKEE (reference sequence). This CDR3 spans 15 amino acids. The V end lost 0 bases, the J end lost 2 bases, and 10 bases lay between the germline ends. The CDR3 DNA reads TGTGCCAGCAGCTTGGCCCCGGACTACACAGATACGCAGTATTTT. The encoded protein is CASSLAPDYTDTQYF.

In DNA, the CDR3 is TGCAGTGCCTCGGGACTAGCGACCTACGAGCAGTACTTC. This translates into CSASGLATYEQYF. The rearrangement links TRBV20-1 to TRBJ2-7; 10 nucleotides line up with TRBD2. This CDR3 has 13 residues. V gave up 6 bases and J gave up 2 bases; unmatched junction bases: 4. Germline V gene data show CDR1 as DFQATT and CDR2 as SNEGSKA (reference sequence).

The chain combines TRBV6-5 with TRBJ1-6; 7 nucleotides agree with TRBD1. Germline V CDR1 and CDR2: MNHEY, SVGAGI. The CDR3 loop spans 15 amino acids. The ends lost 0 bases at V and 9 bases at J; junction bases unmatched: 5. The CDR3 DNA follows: TGTGCCAGCAGTTACTCTAGACAGGGCCTTTCACCCCTCCACTTT. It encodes CASSYSRQGLSPLHF.

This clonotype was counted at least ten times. CDR3 sequence reads: CASSADRVGTQYF. The CDR3 DNA is TGTGCCAGCTCCGCGGACAGGGTTGGGACCCAGTACTTC. The V call is TRBV2, the J call TRBJ2-5, with 8 positions matching TRBD1. The ends lost 8 bases at V and 7 bases at J; junction bases unmatched: 9. Germline assignment: CDR1 SNHLY and CDR2 FYNNEI. This CDR3 spans 13 amino acids.

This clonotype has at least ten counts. The CDR3 DNA reads TGTGCCAGCAGTTACGAGGGGGATGGCAATCAGCCCCAGCATTTT. As protein: CASSYEGDGNQPQHF. This rearrangement joins TRBV6-6 to TRBJ1-5; possible D gene TRBD1, 6 bases. CDR1 is MNHNY and CDR2 is SVGAGI in the germline V gene (reference sequence). The CDR3 has 15 amino acids. V lost 2 bases, J lost 2 bases, and 10 bases lay in between.

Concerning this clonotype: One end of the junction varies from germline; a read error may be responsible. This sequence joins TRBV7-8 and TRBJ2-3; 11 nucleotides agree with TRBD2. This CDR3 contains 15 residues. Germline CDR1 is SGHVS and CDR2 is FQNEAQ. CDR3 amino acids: CASSSLAGGWDTQYF. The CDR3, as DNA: TGCGCCAGCAGCTCTCTAGCGGGGGGTTGGGATACGCAGTATTTT.

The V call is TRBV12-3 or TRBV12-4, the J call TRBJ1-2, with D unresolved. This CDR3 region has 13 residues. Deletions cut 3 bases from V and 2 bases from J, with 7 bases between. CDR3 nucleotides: TGTGCCAGCAGTTTTCGGAAGAACTATGGCTACACCTTC. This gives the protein CASSFRKNYGYTF.

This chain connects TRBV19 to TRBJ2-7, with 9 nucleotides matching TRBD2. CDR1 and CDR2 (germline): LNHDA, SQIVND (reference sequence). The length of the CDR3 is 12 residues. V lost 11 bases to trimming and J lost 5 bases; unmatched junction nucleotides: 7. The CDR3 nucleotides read TGTGCCGTGAGGGGGACTAGCAACGAGCAGTACTTC. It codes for CAVRGTSNEQYF.

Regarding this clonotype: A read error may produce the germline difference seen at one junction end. The CDR3 reads CASNQGDTDTQYF. DNA for the CDR3: TGCGCCAGCAATCAGGGGGACACAGATACGCAGTATTTT. The V and J genes are TRBV9 and TRBJ2-3; TRBD1 agrees at 7 bases. CDR1 is SGDLS, CDR2 YYNGEE, per germline. The CDR3 totals 13 residues.

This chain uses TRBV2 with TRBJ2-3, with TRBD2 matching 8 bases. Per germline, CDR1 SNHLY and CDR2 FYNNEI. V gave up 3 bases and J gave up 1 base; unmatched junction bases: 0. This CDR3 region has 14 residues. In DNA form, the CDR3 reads TGTGCCAGCAGTGAGACTAGCGGCACAGATACGCAGTATTTT. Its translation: CASSETSGTDTQYF.

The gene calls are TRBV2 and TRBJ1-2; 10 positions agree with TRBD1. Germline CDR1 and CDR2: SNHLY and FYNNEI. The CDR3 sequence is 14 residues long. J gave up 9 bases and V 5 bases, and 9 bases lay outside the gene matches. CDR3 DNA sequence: TGTGCCAGCAGTCAACGACAGGGGGCGTATCGCTACACCTTC. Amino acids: CASSQRQGAYRYTF.

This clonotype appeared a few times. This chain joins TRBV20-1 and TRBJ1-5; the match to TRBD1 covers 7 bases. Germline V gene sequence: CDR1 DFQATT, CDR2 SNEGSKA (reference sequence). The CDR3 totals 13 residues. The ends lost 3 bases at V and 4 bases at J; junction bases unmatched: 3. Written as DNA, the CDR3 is TGCAGTGCTAGCGCAGGGGGGAATCAGCCCCAGCATTTT. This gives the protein CSASAGGNQPQHF.

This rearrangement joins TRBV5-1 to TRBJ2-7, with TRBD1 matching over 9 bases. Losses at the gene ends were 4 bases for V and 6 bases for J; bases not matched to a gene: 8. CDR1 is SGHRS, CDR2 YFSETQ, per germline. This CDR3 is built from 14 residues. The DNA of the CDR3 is TGCGCCAGCAGCGATAGGACAGGGGAGGCCGAGCAGTACTTC. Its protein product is CASSDRTGEAEQYF.

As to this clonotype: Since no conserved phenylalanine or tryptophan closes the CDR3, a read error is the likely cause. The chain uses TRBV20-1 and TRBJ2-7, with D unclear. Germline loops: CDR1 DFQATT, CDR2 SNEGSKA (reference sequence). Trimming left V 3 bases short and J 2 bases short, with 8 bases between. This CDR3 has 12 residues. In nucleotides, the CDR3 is TGCAGTGCTAGGGAGAATACCTACGAGCAGTACCTC. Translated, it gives CSARENTYEQYL.

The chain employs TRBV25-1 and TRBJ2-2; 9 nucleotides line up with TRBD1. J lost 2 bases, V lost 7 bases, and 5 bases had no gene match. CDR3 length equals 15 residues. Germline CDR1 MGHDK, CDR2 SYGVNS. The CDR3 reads CASKRTGENTGELFF. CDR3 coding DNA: TGTGCCAGCAAAAGGACAGGGGAAAACACCGGGGAGCTGTTTTTT. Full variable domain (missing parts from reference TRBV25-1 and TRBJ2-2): EADIYQTPRYLVIGTGKKITLECSQTMGHDKMYWYQQDPGMELHLIHYSYGVNSTEKGDLSSESTVSRIRTEHFPLTLESARPSHTSQYLCASKRTGENTGELFFGEGSRLTVL.

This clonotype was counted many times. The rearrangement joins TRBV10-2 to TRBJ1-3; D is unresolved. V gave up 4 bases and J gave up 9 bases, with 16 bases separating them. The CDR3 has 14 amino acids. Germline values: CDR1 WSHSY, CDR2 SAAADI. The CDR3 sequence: CASSGPDRPGTIYF. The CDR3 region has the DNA TGCGCCAGCAGTGGCCCGGACCGCCCTGGCACCATATATTTT.

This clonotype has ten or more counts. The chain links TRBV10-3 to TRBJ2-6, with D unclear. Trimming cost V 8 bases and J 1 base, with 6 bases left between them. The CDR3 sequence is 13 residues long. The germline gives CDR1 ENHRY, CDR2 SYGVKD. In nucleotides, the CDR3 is TGTGCCATCGGGGTATCTGGGGCCAACGTCCTGACTTTC. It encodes CAIGVSGANVLTF.

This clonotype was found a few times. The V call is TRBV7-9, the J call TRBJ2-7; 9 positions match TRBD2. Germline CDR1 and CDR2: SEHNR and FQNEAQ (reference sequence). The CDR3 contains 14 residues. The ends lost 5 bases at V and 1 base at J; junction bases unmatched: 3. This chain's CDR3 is CASSEAGGSYEQYF. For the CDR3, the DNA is TGTGCCAGCAGCGAAGCGGGGGGATCCTACGAGCAGTACTTC.

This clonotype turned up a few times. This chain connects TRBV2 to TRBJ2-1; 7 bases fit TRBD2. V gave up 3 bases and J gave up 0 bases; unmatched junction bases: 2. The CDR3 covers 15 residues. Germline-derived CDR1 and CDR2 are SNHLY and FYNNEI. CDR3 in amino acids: CASSDWGGSYNEQFF. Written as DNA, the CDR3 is TGTGCCAGCAGTGACTGGGGGGGCTCCTACAATGAGCAGTTCTTC. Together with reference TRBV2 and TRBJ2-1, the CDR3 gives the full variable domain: EPEVTQTPSHQVTQMGQEVILRCVPISNHLYFYWYRQILGQKVEFLVSFYNNEISEKSEIFDDQFSVERPDGSNFTLKIRSTKLEDSAMYFCASSDWGGSYNEQFFGPGTRLTVL.

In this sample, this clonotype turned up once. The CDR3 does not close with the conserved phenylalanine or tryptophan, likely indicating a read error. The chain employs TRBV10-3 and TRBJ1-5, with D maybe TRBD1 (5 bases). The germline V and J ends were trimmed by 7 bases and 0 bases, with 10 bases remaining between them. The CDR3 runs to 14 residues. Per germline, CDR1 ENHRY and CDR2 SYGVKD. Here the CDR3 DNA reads TGTGCCATCACTGACAGCTATAGCAATCAGCCCCAGCATTCT. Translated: CAITDSYSNQPQHS.

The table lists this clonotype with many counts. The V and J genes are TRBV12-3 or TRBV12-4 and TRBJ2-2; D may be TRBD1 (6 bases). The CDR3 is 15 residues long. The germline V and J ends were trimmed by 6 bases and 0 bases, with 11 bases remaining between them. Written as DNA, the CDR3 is TGTGCCAGCAGGTTCGGGACACCGAACACCGGGGAGCTGTTTTTT. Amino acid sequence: CASRFGTPNTGELFF.

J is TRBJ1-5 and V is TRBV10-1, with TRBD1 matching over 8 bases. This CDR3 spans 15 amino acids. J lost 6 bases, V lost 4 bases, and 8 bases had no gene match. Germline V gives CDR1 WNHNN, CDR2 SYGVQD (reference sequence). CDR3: CASSGRQGPCQPQHF. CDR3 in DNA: TGCGCCAGCAGTGGACGACAGGGGCCGTGTCAGCCCCAGCATTTT.